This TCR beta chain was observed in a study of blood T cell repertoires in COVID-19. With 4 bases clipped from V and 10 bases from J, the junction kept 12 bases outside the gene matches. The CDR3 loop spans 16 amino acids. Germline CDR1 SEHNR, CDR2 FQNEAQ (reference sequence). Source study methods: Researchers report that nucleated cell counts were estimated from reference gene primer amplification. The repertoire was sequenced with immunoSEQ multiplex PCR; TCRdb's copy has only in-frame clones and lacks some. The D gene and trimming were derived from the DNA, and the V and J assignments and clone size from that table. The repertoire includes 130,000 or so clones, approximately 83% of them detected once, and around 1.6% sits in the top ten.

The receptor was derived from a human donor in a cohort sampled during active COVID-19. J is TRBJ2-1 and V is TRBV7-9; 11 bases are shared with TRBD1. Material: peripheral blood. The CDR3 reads CASSSSGTGGRGEQFF. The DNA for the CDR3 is TGTGCCAGCAGCTCATCCGGGACAGGGGGTCGAGGGGAGCAGTTCTTC.